Listed below are T cell receptor beta chains from one sample, sequenced in a study of T-cell reconstitution after alpha-beta-depleted transplantation in children. TCRdb re-analysed the PCR reads in MiXCR, keeping a single row per CDR3 protein. The sample lists some 87,000 distinct CDR3 sequences; roughly 16% were seen once. The input for sequencing was PBMCs, mostly from graft donor cells, taken 180 days after TCRalphabeta/CD19-depleted stem cell transplant. Receptor source: a male patient aged 2-15 years who had a stem cell transplant for acute lymphoblastic leukemia, so the T cells may come from the graft donor. The CDR3 runs from the conserved cysteine through the conserved F or W. The D gene is left open where the match is weak. For some rows the clone size is stated as once, few or many, or as a class when expanded; others skip it.

J gene,clone size,V gene,D gene,CDR3 protein,CDR3 DNA
TRBJ2-1,-,TRBV7-2,-,CASSLAAGSYNEQFF,TGTGCCAGCAGCTTAGCCGCGGGGTCCTACAATGAGCAGTTCTTC
TRBJ1-4,many,TRBV5-1,-,CASSHQSRDGHNEKLFF,TGCGCCAGCAGCCACCAAAGCCGGGACGGCCATAATGAAAAACTGTTTTTT
TRBJ1-5,-,TRBV19,-,CASSPKSVGQPQHF,TGTGCCAGTAGCCCCAAGTCTGTGGGTCAGCCCCAGCATTTT
TRBJ2-3,-,TRBV5-8,-,CASRITDTQYF,TGTGCCAGCAGGATAACAGATACGCAGTATTTT
TRBJ2-7,few,TRBV7-2,-,CASSLRWQAYEQYF,TGTGCCAGCAGCTTACGTTGGCAGGCCTACGAGCAGTACTTC
TRBJ2-1,-,TRBV4-1,-,CASSPIVGEKYNEQFF,TGCGCCAGCAGCCCTATAGTGGGGGAGAAGTACAATGAGCAGTTCTTC
TRBJ2-7,few,TRBV6-1,-,CASRAQQGSVREQYF,TGTGCCAGCAGGGCCCAACAGGGATCCGTTAGGGAGCAGTACTTC
TRBJ2-3,few,TRBV7-8,-,CASSLYETTTDTQYF,TGTGCCAGCAGCTTATATGAAACAACTACAGATACGCAGTATTTT
TRBJ1-2,-,TRBV5-1,TRBD1,CASSEGQGPYGYTF,TGCGCCAGCAGCGAAGGACAGGGGCCATATGGCTACACCTTC
TRBJ2-3,-,TRBV20-1,TRBD2,CTILAGGTDTQYF,TGCACCATATTAGCGGGGGGCACAGATACGCAGTATTTT
TRBJ1-1,-,TRBV7-2,-,CASSLMVVRDTEAFF,TGTGCCAGCAGCTTAATGGTCGTGAGGGACACTGAAGCTTTCTTT
TRBJ2-2,-,TRBV7-2,-,CASSLVRGPSGELFF,TGTGCCAGCAGCTTAGTGAGGGGTCCGTCCGGGGAGCTGTTTTTT
TRBJ2-1,-,TRBV20-1,TRBD2,CSARDILAGSVEQFF,TGCAGTGCTAGGGACATACTAGCGGGGTCGGTTGAGCAGTTCTTC
TRBJ1-2,many,TRBV29-1,TRBD1,CSVPFRGNYGYTF,TGCAGCGTGCCTTTCAGGGGGAACTATGGCTACACCTTC
TRBJ2-1,-,TRBV7-8,TRBD2,CASSFSGGANEQFF,TGTGCCAGCAGCTTTAGCGGGGGGGCTAATGAGCAGTTCTTC
TRBJ2-4,few,TRBV7-2,TRBD1,CASSFEGASAKNIQYF,TGTGCCAGCAGCTTTGAGGGGGCCTCGGCCAAAAACATTCAGTACTTC
TRBJ2-1,few,TRBV5-6,-,CASMDSLSSYNEQFF,TGTGCCAGTATGGACAGCCTGAGCTCCTACAATGAGCAGTTCTTC
TRBJ1-5,many,TRBV12-3/TRBV12-4,-,CASSLAGGNQPQHF,TGTGCCAGCAGTTTAGCGGGGGGCAATCAGCCCCAGCATTTT
TRBJ2-2,-,TRBV3-1,TRBD2,CASSLMQPRLAGATGELFF,TGTGCCAGCAGCTTGATGCAACCCCGACTAGCGGGGGCCACCGGGGAGCTGTTTTTT
TRBJ2-1,few,TRBV27,-,CASSSPGPNEQFF,TGTGCCAGCAGTTCCCCAGGGCCTAATGAGCAGTTCTTC
TRBJ2-7,few,TRBV29-1,-,CSVKDSGSYEQYF,TGCAGCGTGAAAGACTCGGGCTCCTACGAGCAGTACTTC
TRBJ2-3,few,TRBV10-3,-,CAISESVGRGTDTQYF,TGTGCCATCAGTGAGTCGGTGGGGCGCGGGACAGATACGCAGTATTTT
TRBJ2-4,-,TRBV4-3,-,CASSQDHLAKNIQYF,TGCGCCAGCAGCCAAGATCATCTAGCCAAAAACATTCAGTACTTC
TRBJ2-7,few,TRBV10-1,TRBD1,CASSERWDRGSDEQYF,TGCGCCAGCAGTGAGAGGTGGGACAGGGGGTCGGACGAGCAGTACTTC
TRBJ2-7,-,TRBV12-3/TRBV12-4,TRBD2,CASSQRTSGAPYEQYF,TGTGCCAGCAGCCAGAGGACTAGCGGGGCCCCCTACGAGCAGTACTTC
TRBJ2-1,medium-sized,TRBV29-1,-,CSVEKALLMNNEQFF,TGCAGCGTTGAAAAAGCTCTATTGATGAACAATGAGCAGTTCTTC
TRBJ2-1,-,TRBV12-3/TRBV12-4,-,CASSLSGVNEQFF,TGTGCCAGCAGTTTATCCGGGGTTAATGAGCAGTTCTTC
TRBJ1-5,-,TRBV7-2,-,CASSLGGGGEAQHF,TGTGCCAGCAGCTTAGGCGGGGGGGGGGAGGCCCAGCATTTT
TRBJ2-3,few,TRBV20-1,TRBD1,CSAEGTGGRDTQYF,TGCAGTGCGGAGGGGACAGGAGGCCGGGATACGCAGTATTTT
TRBJ2-5,few,TRBV9,-,CASTVGGSQETQYF,TGTGCCAGCACCGTTGGGGGCAGTCAAGAGACCCAGTACTTC
TRBJ2-6,many,TRBV7-2,TRBD2,CASSLASSSGVRSGANVLTF,TGTGCCAGCAGCTTAGCCTCGTCTAGCGGGGTGCGCTCTGGGGCCAACGTCCTGACTTTC
TRBJ2-1,-,TRBV18,TRBD2,CASSPQVRGDEQFF,TGTGCCAGCTCACCACAGGTACGGGGGGATGAGCAGTTCTTC
TRBJ1-4,-,TRBV7-2,-,CASSSRQRATNEKLFF,TGTGCCAGCAGCTCCCGACAGCGCGCAACTAATGAAAAACTGTTTTTT
TRBJ1-5,few,TRBV21-1,-,CARTPVSNQPQHF,TGTGCCAGAACACCTGTTAGCAATCAGCCCCAGCATTTT
TRBJ1-2,-,TRBV20-1,TRBD1,CSARDRANYGYTF,TGCAGTGCTCGGGACAGGGCGAACTATGGCTACACCTTC
TRBJ2-1,few,TRBV9,TRBD2,CASSVVAGEQFF,TGTGCCAGCAGCGTCGTAGCGGGTGAGCAGTTCTTC
TRBJ2-5,few,TRBV7-8,TRBD1,CASSPEGAGTQYF,TGTGCCAGCAGCCCCGAGGGGGCTGGGACCCAGTACTTC
TRBJ2-3,few,TRBV5-1,-,CASSLGGPGPDTQYF,TGCGCCAGCAGCTTGGGGGGACCGGGGCCCGATACGCAGTATTTT
TRBJ2-3,few,TRBV4-2,-,CASSRRQGRGGTDTQYF,TGTGCCAGCAGCCGACGCCAGGGGAGGGGAGGCACAGATACGCAGTATTTT
TRBJ2-2,few,TRBV6-5,TRBD1,CASSYRDSRLTGELFF,TGTGCCAGCAGTTACCGGGACAGTCGTCTAACCGGGGAGCTGTTTTTT
TRBJ1-6,-,TRBV6-1,TRBD1,CASSRGQGVNSPLHF,TGTGCCAGCAGCAGGGGACAGGGGGTCAATTCACCCCTCCACTTT
TRBJ2-3,few,TRBV14,TRBD2,CASSHPVAGGLTSTDTQYF,TGTGCCAGCAGCCATCCCGTGGCGGGGGGCCTTACCAGCACAGATACGCAGTATTTT
TRBJ2-6,many,TRBV10-2,TRBD1,CASSGGQGARGANVLTF,TGCGCCAGCAGTGGCGGACAGGGGGCGCGTGGGGCCAACGTCCTGACTTTC
TRBJ2-1,-,TRBV27,TRBD2,CASSYITGLGSREQFF,TGTGCCAGCAGTTACATAACGGGACTAGGGTCCAGGGAGCAGTTCTTC
TRBJ2-3,few,TRBV11-2,TRBD1,CASLDRGDTQYF,TGTGCCAGCTTGGACAGGGGAGATACGCAGTATTTT
TRBJ2-1,few,TRBV29-1,-,CSVQELGEQFF,TGCAGCGTCCAGGAGCTAGGTGAGCAGTTCTTC
TRBJ2-5,-,TRBV7-2,-,CASSLSPIQETQYF,TGTGCCAGCAGCTTAAGCCCCATCCAAGAGACCCAGTACTTC
TRBJ1-5,-,TRBV3-1,TRBD1,CASSQVRGENQPQHF,TGTGCCAGCAGCCAAGTCAGGGGGGAGAATCAGCCCCAGCATTTT
TRBJ2-6,-,TRBV7-2,TRBD2,CASSPTSAFSGANVLTF,TGTGCCAGCAGCCCCACTAGCGCCTTCTCTGGGGCCAACGTCCTGACTTTC
TRBJ2-5,-,TRBV7-8,-,CASSPSRGPPRETQYF,TGTGCCAGCAGCCCCTCCCGGGGGCCGCCACGGGAGACCCAGTACTTC